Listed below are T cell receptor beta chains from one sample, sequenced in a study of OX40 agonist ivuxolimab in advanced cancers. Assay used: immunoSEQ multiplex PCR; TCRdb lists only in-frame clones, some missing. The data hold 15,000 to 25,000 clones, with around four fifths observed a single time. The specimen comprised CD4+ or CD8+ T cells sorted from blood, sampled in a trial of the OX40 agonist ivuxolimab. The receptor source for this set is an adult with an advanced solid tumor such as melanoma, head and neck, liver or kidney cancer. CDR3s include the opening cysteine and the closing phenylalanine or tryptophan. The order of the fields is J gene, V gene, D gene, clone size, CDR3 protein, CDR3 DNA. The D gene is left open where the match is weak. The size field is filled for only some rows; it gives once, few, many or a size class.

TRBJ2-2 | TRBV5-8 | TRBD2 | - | CASSHGRVSTGELFF | TGTGCCAGCAGCCACGGGAGGGTGTCCACCGGGGAGCTGTTTTTT
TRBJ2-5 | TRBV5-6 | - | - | CASSLDRSNQETQYF | TGTGCCAGCAGCCTCGACAGAAGCAACCAAGAGACCCAGTACTTC
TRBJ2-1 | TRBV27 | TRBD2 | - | CASSLLGLAGENSYNEQFF | TGTGCCAGCAGTTTATTGGGACTAGCGGGAGAAAACTCCTACAATGAGCAGTTCTTC
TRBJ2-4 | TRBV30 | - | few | CAWSPGTKNIQYF | TGTGCCTGGAGCCCCGGGACCAAAAACATTCAGTACTTC
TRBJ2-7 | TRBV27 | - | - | CASSLTALREQYF | TGTGCCAGCAGTTTGACAGCCCTCCGCGAGCAGTACTTC
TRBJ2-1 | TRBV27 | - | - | CASSLERPPEQFF | TGTGCCAGCAGTCTCGAGCGGCCCCCTGAGCAGTTCTTC
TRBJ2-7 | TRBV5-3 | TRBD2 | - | CASSPGGYEQYF | TGTGCCAGCAGCCCGGGGGGCTACGAGCAGTACTTC
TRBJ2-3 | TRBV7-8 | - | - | CASSLARGASTDTQYF | TGTGCCAGCAGCTTAGCGCGCGGGGCTAGCACAGATACGCAGTATTTT
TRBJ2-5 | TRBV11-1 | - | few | CASSLAGARSAQYF | TGTGCCAGCAGCTTAGCAGGAGCCCGGTCGGCCCAGTACTTC
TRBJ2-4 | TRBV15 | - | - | CATSRGEGYIQYF | TGTGCCACCAGCAGAGGTGAGGGTTACATTCAGTACTTC
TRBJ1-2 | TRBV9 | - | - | CASSGEDRVNGYTF | TGTGCCAGCAGCGGAGAGGACAGAGTCAATGGCTACACCTTC
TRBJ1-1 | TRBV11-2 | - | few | CASSLNTEAFF | TGTGCCAGCAGCTTGAACACTGAAGCTTTCTTT
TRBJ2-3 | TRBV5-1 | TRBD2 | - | CASSAGTSGTDTQYF | TGCGCCAGCAGTGCCGGGACTAGCGGCACAGATACGCAGTATTTT
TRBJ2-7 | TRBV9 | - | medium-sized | CASSVDSSGYEQYF | TGTGCCAGCAGCGTAGACTCCTCAGGCTACGAGCAGTACTTC
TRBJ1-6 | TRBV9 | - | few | CASNLGQINSPLHF | TGTGCCAGCAACCTAGGACAGATTAATTCACCCCTCCACTTT
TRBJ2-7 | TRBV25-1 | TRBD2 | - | CASTPGLAGSWPYEQYF | TGTGCCAGCACCCCTGGGCTAGCGGGCAGCTGGCCCTACGAGCAGTACTTC
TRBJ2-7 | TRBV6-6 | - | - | CASSQGRFEQYF | TGTGCCAGCAGCCAGGGTCGGTTCGAGCAGTACTTC
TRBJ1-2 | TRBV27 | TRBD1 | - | CASSFTGGDHYGYTF | TGTGCCAGCAGTTTCACAGGGGGCGATCACTATGGCTACACCTTC
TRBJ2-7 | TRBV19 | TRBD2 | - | CASSILAGDYEQYF | TGTGCCAGTAGTATACTAGCGGGAGATTACGAGCAGTACTTC
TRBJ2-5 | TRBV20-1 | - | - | CSFKGGEDQYF | TGCAGCTTTAAGGGGGGCGAGGACCAGTACTTC
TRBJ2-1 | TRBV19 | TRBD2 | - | CASSVTSGQLNEQFF | TGTGCCAGTAGTGTAACTAGCGGTCAACTCAATGAGCAGTTCTTC
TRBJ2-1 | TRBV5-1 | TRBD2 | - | CASSFSAGGYNEQFF | TGCGCCAGCAGCTTTTCAGCGGGAGGGTACAATGAGCAGTTCTTC
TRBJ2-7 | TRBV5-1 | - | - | CASGGIRRGRHEQYF | TGCGCCAGCGGCGGGATCCGGAGGGGGCGGCACGAGCAGTACTTC
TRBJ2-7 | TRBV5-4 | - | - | CASSLGPLAGYEQYF | TGTGCCAGCAGCTTGGGACCGCTGGCAGGCTACGAGCAGTACTTC
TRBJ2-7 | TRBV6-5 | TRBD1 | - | CASSYTGTGVSEQYF | TGTGCCAGCAGTTACACCGGGACAGGGGTCTCCGAGCAGTACTTC
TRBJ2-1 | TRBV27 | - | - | CASGPPGYKSYNEQFF | TGTGCCAGCGGCCCCCCGGGGTATAAGTCCTACAATGAGCAGTTCTTC
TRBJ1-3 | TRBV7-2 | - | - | CASSLNRVGNTIYF | TGTGCCAGCAGCTTAAACAGGGTCGGAAACACCATATATTTT
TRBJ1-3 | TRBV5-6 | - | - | CASSGTSGNTIYF | TGTGCCAGCAGCGGAACCTCTGGAAACACCATATATTTT
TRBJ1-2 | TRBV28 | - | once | CASTLDGHYGYTF | TGTGCCAGCACCTTGGACGGTCACTATGGCTACACCTTC
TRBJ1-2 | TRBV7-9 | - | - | CASSLTENYGYTF | TGTGCCAGCAGCTTAACTGAAAACTATGGCTACACCTTC
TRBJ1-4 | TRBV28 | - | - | CASSIRGTNEKLFF | TGTGCCAGCAGTATCCGGGGGACTAATGAAAAACTGTTTTTT
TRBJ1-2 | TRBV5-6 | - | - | CASTLLDSSNYGYTF | TGTGCCAGCACCCTATTGGACAGCTCTAACTATGGCTACACCTTC
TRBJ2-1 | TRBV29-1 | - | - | CSVDDGTYNEQFF | TGCAGCGTTGACGATGGGACCTACAATGAGCAGTTCTTC
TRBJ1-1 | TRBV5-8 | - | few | CASSRRALRGAFF | TGTGCCAGCAGCAGGCGGGCCCTTAGGGGAGCTTTCTTT
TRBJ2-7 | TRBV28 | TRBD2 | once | CASSSPTGGLVYYEQYF | TGTGCCAGCAGTTCTCCAACGGGGGGGCTAGTCTACTACGAGCAGTACTTC
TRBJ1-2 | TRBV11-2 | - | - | CASSRPGVVNYGYTF | TGTGCCAGCAGCCGGCCCGGTGTGGTAAACTATGGCTACACCTTC
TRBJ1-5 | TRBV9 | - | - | CASSVGGGNQPQHF | TGTGCCAGCAGCGTAGGCGGAGGGAATCAGCCCCAGCATTTT
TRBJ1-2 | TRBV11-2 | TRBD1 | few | CASSPGQGYGGYTF | TGTGCCAGCAGCCCCGGACAGGGTTATGGTGGCTACACCTTC
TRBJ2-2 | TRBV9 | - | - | CASSAQVILNTGELFF | TGTGCCAGCAGCGCACAGGTCATCCTGAACACCGGGGAGCTGTTTTTT
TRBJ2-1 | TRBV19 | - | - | CASQTGSVSRNYNEQFF | TGTGCCAGTCAAACAGGGTCTGTCTCACGGAACTACAATGAGCAGTTCTTC
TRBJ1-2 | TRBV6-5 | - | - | CASTYREGHSRYTF | TGTGCCAGCACCTACAGGGAGGGGCATTCTCGCTACACCTTC
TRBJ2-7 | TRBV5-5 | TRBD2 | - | CASTFWPSGNEQYF | TGTGCCAGCACCTTCTGGCCTAGCGGGAACGAGCAGTACTTC
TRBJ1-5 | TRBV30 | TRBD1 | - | CAWSPGQGGQPQHF | TGTGCCTGGAGTCCCGGACAGGGAGGGCAGCCCCAGCATTTT
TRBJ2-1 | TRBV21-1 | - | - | CASTGATRSYNEQFF | TGTGCCAGCACCGGTGCGACGCGCTCCTACAATGAGCAGTTCTTC
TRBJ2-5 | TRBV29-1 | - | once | CSVGEETQYF | TGCAGCGTTGGGGAAGAGACCCAGTACTTC
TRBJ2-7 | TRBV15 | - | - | CATSRDGGSTYEQYF | TGTGCCACCAGCAGGGATGGGGGGTCGACCTACGAGCAGTACTTC
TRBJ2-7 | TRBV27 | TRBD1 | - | CASSLTYGQGYEQYF | TGTGCCAGCAGTTTAACTTATGGACAGGGGTACGAGCAGTACTTC
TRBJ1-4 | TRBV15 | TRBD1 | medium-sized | CATSGNRDSIEKLFF | TGTGCCACCAGCGGAAACCGGGACAGCATCGAAAAACTGTTTTTT
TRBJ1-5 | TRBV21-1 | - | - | CASSGGRAQPQHF | TGTGCCAGCAGCGGGGGCAGGGCCCAGCCCCAGCATTTT
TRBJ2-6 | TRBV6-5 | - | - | CATTKGANVLTF | TGTGCGACAACAAAGGGGGCCAACGTCCTGACTTTC
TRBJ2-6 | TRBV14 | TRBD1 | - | CASSQDWRRQGVTGANVLTF | TGTGCCAGCAGCCAAGATTGGAGGAGACAGGGCGTTACAGGGGCCAACGTCCTGACTTTC